This TCR beta chain was observed in a study of blood T cell repertoires in COVID-19 (dated by TCRdb to about 2020). Turning to the overall study: Collaborator samples came from the United States, Italy and Spain and covered acute and convalescent phases of COVID-19. Sample metadata almost always included a de-identified subject ID, COVID-19 status, age in years and sex. The samples were drawn from two sources: the first 160 participants of the ongoing ImmuneRACE study, and some 1,300 subjects contributed by 6 global collaborators. The prospective study material was composed of cDNA or gDNA derived from T cells, B-cell-depleted T cells, or PBMCs. The repertoires were released in a freely available public database intended as a resource for research on the immune response to SARS-CoV-2. Subjects who had been exposed to COVID-19, were actively infected with it, or had recovered from it provided the deeply sampled blood TCRbeta repertoires that made up the dataset. Where available, HLA class I and class II types were taken from metadata supplied by the sample provider and were not determined by assay-based typing. On the study overall, not on this receptor specifically: Clinical and demographic metadata were provided uncurated, with the amount varying by source and participant.

The immunoSEQ Assay, a bias-controlled multiplex PCR, was used to amplify TCRbeta CDR3 regions from genomic DNA. On the study's bioinformatics: Nucleated cell counts per sample were estimated from amplification of reference gene primers within the assay. To quantify the absolute abundance of each unique TCRbeta CDR3 rearrangement, sequence reads were collapsed and filtered. Productive Simpson clonality was computed per sample as the square root of Simpson's diversity index over productive rearrangements. The clones in this table, taken by TCRdb from immuneACCESS, are in-frame only. Not every clone is retained; where verified, under half of the shortfall comes from an unresolved V gene, and the cause of the rest is unknown. From that table come the V and J calls and clone size; the DNA was used to work out D and trimming. The table for this sample lists about 170,000 clones; 70% to 90% of them were counted only once. Less than 0.7% of the sample belongs to the ten largest clones.

A word on this clone: The specificity of this receptor is unknown. Per-base quality was not reported, and no clone a single base away is much larger than it.

One collaborating source in Seattle enrolled patients during active infection and followed them longitudinally through the course of disease. Each collaborating institution followed its own protocols to collect whole blood in K2EDTA tubes. For TCRbeta analysis, collaborator samples were shipped as frozen whole blood, as isolated PBMCs, or as DNA extracted from either sample type. Including the terminal cysteine and phenylalanine, the CDR3 comprises 17 residues. Left in the record is the CDR3 DNA by itself, 51 bases read in frame from the first base. Trimming removed 3 bases from V and 3 bases from J; the gene matches leave 9 bases unexplained. The germline V gene sets CDR1 to MDHEN and CDR2 to SYDVKM.

The sample was peripheral blood. This clonotype was obtained from a man aged 55 to 70 with COVID-19, enrolled during active disease. The rearranged segments are TRBV28 and TRBJ1-4, and TRBD1 matches 8 of the central bases. DNA sequence: TGTGCCAGCAGTTTGCGCGGACAGGGCCAGGCTAATGAAAAACTGTTTTTT. Its amino acids are CASSLRGQGQANEKLFF. The full variable domain, completed from the reference TRBV28 and TRBJ1-4 proteins outside the CDR3, reads DVKVTQSSRYLVKRTGEKVFLECVQDMDHENMFWYRQDPGLGLRLIYFSYDVKMKEKGDIPEGYSVSREKKERFSLILESASTNQTSMYLCASSLRGQGQANEKLFFGSGTQLSVL.